A single sample is the source of the 9 T cell receptor beta chains below, sequenced in a study of T cell clonotyping in hematopoietic cell transplantation (TCRdb year 2021). The library was built by means of the immunoSEQ multiplex PCR assay. The source is immuneACCESS, and TCRdb retained only in-frame sequences with V and J called. Part of the clones is not carried over; for the studies checked, unresolved V genes explain less than half of this, and the remainder is unexplained. The sample yields more than 9,500 clones; 85% to 90% were counted once. The top ten clones comprise 3.5% to 4% of the sample. Sequencing used peripheral blood mononuclear cells. Receptor source: a human donor who either received an allogeneic hematopoietic cell transplant for a myeloid malignancy or was a related donor (not recorded which). Some clones in this sample may be carry-over from other donors' samples.

The gene calls are TRBV6-5 and TRBJ1-1; D uncertain. From germline, CDR1 is MNHEY and CDR2 SVGAGI. Between the trimmed V and J ends, which lost 0 bases and 5 bases, there was a span of 10 bases. The CDR3 extends over 14 amino acids. CDR3 protein: CASSYSSGFTEAFF. CDR3 DNA sequence: TGTGCCAGCAGTTACTCCTCGGGATTTACTGAAGCTTTCTTT.

This sequence joins TRBV6-1 and TRBJ2-1, with D possibly matching TRBD2 (6 bases). Trimming took off 3 bases at V and 4 bases at J, with 10 bases between the two ends. CDR3 length: 14 amino acids. The germline V gene encodes CDR1 MNHNS and CDR2 SASEGT. The CDR3 DNA reads as TGTGCCAGCAGTGATTGGGACTCTTACAATGAGCAGTTCTTC. Translated, it gives CASSDWDSYNEQFF.

This chain's CDR3 is CASSLFSGSYNSPLHF. DNA for the CDR3: TGTGCCAGCAGCTTATTTTCGGGGTCCTATAATTCACCCCTCCACTTT. The chain has TRBV11-2 and TRBJ1-6; D gene unclear. The ends were cut back, 2 bases at V and 1 base at J, with 9 bases in the middle. The CDR3 contains 16 residues. Germline loops: CDR1 SGHAT, CDR2 FQNNGV.

The chain joins TRBV7-2 to TRBJ1-1; no clear D. This CDR3 contains 15 residues. In germline, CDR1 is SGHTA, CDR2 FQGNSA. Trimming left V 5 bases short and J 0 bases short, with 13 bases between. The CDR3 DNA is TGTGCCAGCAGCCCCGGACGGAGCATGAACACTGAAGCTTTCTTT. It translates to CASSPGRSMNTEAFF.

The gene calls are TRBV7-2 and TRBJ1-3; D ambiguous. V gave up 5 bases and J gave up 4 bases, with 6 bases separating them. CDR1 is SGHTA and CDR2 is FQGNSA in the germline V gene. This CDR3 region has 12 residues. The CDR3 DNA follows: TGTGCCAGCAGCCCGACAGGAAACACCATATATTTT. This translates into CASSPTGNTIYF.

This chain uses TRBV11-2 with TRBJ1-3, with TRBD1 matching over 7 bases. Germline V gene data show CDR1 as SGHAT and CDR2 as FQNNGV. The CDR3 is 15 amino acids. V lost 6 bases to trimming and J lost 4 bases; unmatched junction nucleotides: 9. As DNA, the CDR3 is TGTGCCAGCAGTTCTCACCTGACAGGGGGAAACACCATATATTTT. It codes for CASSSHLTGGNTIYF.

The chain links TRBV11-2 to TRBJ2-5, with 7 bases fitting TRBD1. CDR1 SGHAT and CDR2 FQNNGV come from the germline V gene. The CDR3 is 14 residues long. V dropped 7 bases and J dropped 5; count of bases not matched to a gene: 10. DNA for the CDR3: TGTGCCAGCACTTCACAGGGGTTGGGGGAGACCCAGTACTTC. Its protein is CASTSQGLGETQYF.

CDR3 sequence: CASSARGAETQYF. The CDR3 coding sequence is TGTGCCAGCAGCGCCAGGGGGGCAGAGACCCAGTACTTC. The chain employs TRBV7-2 and TRBJ2-5, with D perhaps matching TRBD1 (7 bases). Germline V gene data show CDR1 as SGHTA and CDR2 as FQGNSA. The CDR3 has 13 residues. Trimming took off 5 bases at V and 4 bases at J, with 11 bases between the two ends.

The chain carries TRBV7-3 and TRBJ2-5, with D maybe TRBD1 (6 bases). Germline lookup yields CDR1 SGHTA and CDR2 FQGTGA. The ends were cut back, 1 base at V and 7 bases at J, with 13 bases in the middle. The CDR3 is made up of 14 amino acids. CDR3 coding DNA: TGTGCCAGCAGCTTAAAGGGGGATCAGGGGACCCAGTACTTC. This encodes CASSLKGDQGTQYF.